The present T cell receptor beta chain was sequenced within a study of cytomegalovirus exposure and HLA in healthy donors. Study-level information: Earlier work reported about 110 million unique TCR beta sequences from about 170 million T cells. General study results and limits: For most subjects, TCR beta sequences were reported to predict HLA-A and HLA-B alleles with accuracy. In a later analysis, CMV-associated beta chains were mostly HLA-associated, it appeared. As a later analysis showed, a missense DCLRE1C variant was linked to trimming of TCR beta V- and J-genes.

Germline CDR1 and CDR2: SGHNT and YENEEA. The CDR3 extends over 14 amino acids. V gave up 4 bases and J gave up 3 bases, with 13 bases separating them. Amplification used 60 Vbeta primers and 13 Jbeta primers. Clones were read by immunoSEQ multiplex PCR, and TCRdb kept only the in-frame ones, dropping some. Found here are some 150,000 clones, 82% of them singletons; the top ten hold about 10%. Comments on this clone: Its target is not known.

Material for sequencing was PBMCs. The chain recombines TRBV11-3 with TRBJ2-7, with a tentative D call TRBD2 (5 bases). The receptor's source is a man aged 50 to 59 in good health and CMV-seropositive. In DNA form, the CDR3 reads TGTGCCAGCAGCTCAGATACACGGGGCTACGAGCAGTACTTC. Protein sequence: CASSSDTRGYEQYF.